This T cell receptor (beta chain) came from a study of blood T cell repertoires in COVID-19. Only in-frame clones appear in the TCRdb table, and some are missing; sequencing was by immunoSEQ multiplex PCR. The repertoire includes a few hundred thousand clones, approximately 91% of them detected once, and roughly 2.2% sits in the top ten. J gave up 5 bases and V 4 bases, and 12 bases lay outside the gene matches. Germline V gene data show CDR1 as LNHDA and CDR2 as SQIVND (reference sequence). CDR3 length: 16 residues. This clone appeared a single time. The TCR sequence derives from a man in his fifties with acute or convalescent COVID-19. The genes are TRBV19 and TRBJ1-1; 8 nucleotides agree with TRBD1. Sequenced sample: peripheral blood. The CDR3 region is CASSTSPRGPRTEAFF. The CDR3 coding sequence is TGTGCCAGTAGTACTTCTCCCAGGGGGCCTCGGACTGAAGCTTTCTTT.